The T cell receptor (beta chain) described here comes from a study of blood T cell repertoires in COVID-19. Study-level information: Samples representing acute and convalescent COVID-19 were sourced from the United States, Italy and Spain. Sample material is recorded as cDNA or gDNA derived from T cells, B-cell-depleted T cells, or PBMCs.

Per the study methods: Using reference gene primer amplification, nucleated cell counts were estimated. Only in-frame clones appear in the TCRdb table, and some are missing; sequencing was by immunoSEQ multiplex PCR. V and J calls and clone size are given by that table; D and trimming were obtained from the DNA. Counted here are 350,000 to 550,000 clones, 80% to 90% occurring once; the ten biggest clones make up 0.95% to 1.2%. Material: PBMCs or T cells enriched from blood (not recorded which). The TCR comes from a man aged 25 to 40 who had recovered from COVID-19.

CDR3 sequence: CASKTSGRSSYNEQFF. The CDR3 nucleotides are TGTGCCAGCAAAACTAGCGGGAGAAGCTCCTACAATGAGCAGTTCTTC. V gene TRBV19 combines with J gene TRBJ2-1, with TRBD2 matching 11 bases. CDR3 size: 16 residues. CDR1 and CDR2 from the germline V gene are LNHDA and SQIVND (reference sequence). Unmatched junction bases numbered 7, after V lost 9 bases and J lost 0 bases.